Each of the 29 T cell receptor beta chains below was sequenced from the same sample in a study of cytomegalovirus exposure and HLA in healthy donors (dated by TCRdb to the late 2010s). The method was the immunoSEQ multiplex PCR assay. For the multiplex PCR, a mixture combining 60 forward primers for TCR Vbeta segments and 13 reverse primers for TCR Jbeta segments was used. TCRdb took over this immuneACCESS table, retaining in-frame rearrangements with V and J assigned. Such tables are incomplete; in checked studies, under half of the missing clones stem from an unresolved V gene, and the remainder is unexplained. The sample table shows some 130,000 clones, and 70% to 80% are seen once. Approximately 2% of the sample is taken by the ten largest. The sample comprised PBMCs. The receptor set was obtained from a man in his thirties or forties in good health and CMV-seronegative.

The chain has TRBV18 and TRBJ1-2, with D possibly being TRBD1 (5 bases). V lost 2 bases and J lost 4, with 14 bases in between. The CDR3 spans 15 residues. CDR1 KGHSH and CDR2 LQKENI come from the germline V gene. The CDR3, as DNA: TGTGCCAGCTCACCAGGGACTCAGGAGGGCTATGGCTACACCTTC. Amino acids: CASSPGTQEGYGYTF.

The V gene is TRBV20-1, the J gene TRBJ2-1; 7 nucleotides align to TRBD2. Trimming at V came to 7 bases and at J to 3 bases, leaving 0 bases not matched to a gene. CDR3 length: 11 amino acids. In germline, CDR1 is DFQATT, CDR2 SNEGSKA (reference sequence). CDR3 sequence reads: CSGGGYNEQFF. Here the CDR3 DNA reads TGCAGTGGGGGGGGCTACAATGAGCAGTTCTTC.

The genes are TRBV6-4 and TRBJ2-1; the match to TRBD1 covers 7 bases. The CDR3 has 15 residues. V shed 0 bases, J shed 9 bases, and the junction held 8 bases outside the gene matches. Germline V gene sequence: CDR1 MRHNA, CDR2 SNTAGT. The CDR3 region is CASSDSGTGVTEQFF. Written as DNA, the CDR3 is TGTGCCAGCAGTGACTCGGGAACAGGGGTTACTGAGCAGTTCTTC.

This chain joins TRBV28 and TRBJ1-2; D is unclear. There are 13 residues in the CDR3. Germline values: CDR1 MDHEN, CDR2 SYDVKM. With 5 bases removed from V and 5 bases from J, the gap between germline ends came to 12 bases. Here the CDR3 reads CASSGEGRYGYTF. The CDR3 DNA follows: TGTGCCAGCAGTGGCGAAGGGAGGTATGGCTACACCTTC.

The V gene is TRBV30, the J gene TRBJ1-6; no clear D. The CDR3 totals 12 residues. Germline V lookup: CDR1 GTSNPN, CDR2 SVGIG (reference sequence). V lost 3 bases and J lost 6, with 6 bases in between. Written as DNA, the CDR3 is TGTGCCTGGAGGTTCAGTAATTCACCCCTCCACTTT. Translation gives CAWRFSNSPLHF. Drawing the rest from reference TRBV30 and TRBJ1-6, the complete variable domain is SQTIHQWPATLVQPVGSPLSLECTVEGTSNPNLYWYRQAAGRGLQLLFYSVGIGQISSEVPQNLSASRPQDRQFILSSKKLLLSDSGFYLCAWRFSNSPLHFGNGTRLTVT.

The V and J genes are TRBV30 and TRBJ1-3; D is ambiguous. This CDR3 contains 12 residues. Germline assignment: CDR1 GTSNPN and CDR2 SVGIG (reference sequence). Trimming removed 3 bases at V and 2 bases at J, with 5 bases between. CDR3 amino acids: CAWSSPGNTIYF. The DNA for the CDR3 is TGTGCCTGGAGCTCCCCTGGAAACACCATATATTTT. Supplemented by reference TRBV30 and TRBJ1-3, the full variable domain reads SQTIHQWPATLVQPVGSPLSLECTVEGTSNPNLYWYRQAAGRGLQLLFYSVGIGQISSEVPQNLSASRPQDRQFILSSKKLLLSDSGFYLCAWSSPGNTIYFGEGSWLTVV.

This clone has only one observation. The chain is built from TRBV18 and TRBJ1-2; D unclear. CDR3 length: 15 residues. V lost 3 bases to trimming and J lost 0 bases, with 11 bases between them. The germline V gene has CDR1 KGHSH and CDR2 LQKENI. The CDR3 loop reads CASSPFPTANYGYTF. As DNA, the CDR3 is TGTGCCAGCTCACCGTTTCCAACAGCTAACTATGGCTACACCTTC.

This clone was recorded a few times. The chain is built from TRBV7-2 and TRBJ1-2; D gene ambiguous. Trimming pared 1 base from V and 3 bases from J, leaving 9 bases between. The CDR3 covers 14 residues. Germline assignment: CDR1 SGHTA and CDR2 FQGNSA. This chain's CDR3 is CASSLGGFYYGYTF. CDR3 in DNA: TGTGCCAGCAGCTTAGGCGGGTTCTACTATGGCTACACCTTC.

The rearrangement joins TRBV5-1 to TRBJ1-2; D remains ambiguous. This CDR3 is 18 amino acids long. V shed 1 base and J shed 2 bases, with 21 bases lying between them. Germline CDR1 reads SGHRS; CDR2 reads YFSETQ. The CDR3 DNA sequence: TGCGCCAGCAGCTTGCGTCGCGGAACTGCCATTAGAAACTATGGCTACACCTTC. Encoded protein: CASSLRRGTAIRNYGYTF.

This chain joins TRBV6-6 and TRBJ2-6; a weak D match, TRBD1 (5 bases). The CDR3 consists of 15 residues. Germline CDR1 and CDR2: MNHNY and SVGAGI (reference sequence). Trimming removed 2 bases from V and 2 bases from J, with 7 bases in between. Here the CDR3 reads CASSYGAAGANVLTF. DNA for the CDR3: TGTGCCAGCAGTTACGGGGCAGCTGGGGCCAACGTCCTGACTTTC.

This rearrangement joins TRBV30 to TRBJ2-7; no clear D gene. CDR1 GTSNPN and CDR2 SVGIG come from the germline V gene (reference sequence). V was shortened by 2 bases and J by 2 bases, with 13 bases between the two germline ends. This CDR3 has 14 amino acids. DNA for the CDR3: TGTGCCTGGAGTTCCTTTTCTACGGCCTACGAGCAGTACTTC. It is translated as CAWSSFSTAYEQYF.

This clone was counted between two and nine times. The chain has TRBV30 and TRBJ1-5; D perhaps matches TRBD1 (6 bases). Germline V lookup: CDR1 GTSNPN, CDR2 SVGIG (reference sequence). Between the trimmed V and J ends, which lost 2 bases and 3 bases, there was a span of 8 bases. The CDR3 runs to 13 residues. CDR3: CAWSRQDNQPQHF. DNA of the CDR3: TGTGCCTGGAGTCGACAGGACAATCAGCCCCAGCATTTT.

The V call is TRBV28, the J call TRBJ2-5; D is perhaps TRBD1 (5 bases). The CDR3 extends over 14 amino acids. The germline V and J ends were trimmed by 4 bases and 4 bases, with 13 bases remaining between them. CDR1 is MDHEN and CDR2 is SYDVKM in the germline V gene. In nucleotides, the CDR3 is TGTGCCAGCAGTTCCCCCAGGGTAGGAGAGACCCAGTACTTC. Protein product: CASSSPRVGETQYF.

Comment on this clone: Other DNA sequences within the sample encode an identical CDR3. The rearrangement joins TRBV7-2 to TRBJ2-3; D is possibly TRBD2 (6 bases). CDR1 SGHTA and CDR2 FQGNSA come from the germline V gene. This CDR3 comprises 13 residues. With 5 bases removed from V and 6 bases from J, the gap between germline ends came to 12 bases. As DNA, the CDR3 is TGTGCCAGCAGCCCCGGTGGGGGGGATACGCAGTATTTT. Translating it yields CASSPGGGDTQYF.

The chain carries TRBV28 and TRBJ2-7, with TRBD1 as a possible D gene (7 bases). The CDR3 contains 15 residues. Trimming shortened V by 2 bases and J by 4 bases, and 15 bases separated the two germline ends. Germline values: CDR1 MDHEN, CDR2 SYDVKM. The CDR3 coding sequence is TGTGCCAGCAGTTTAGCGGGACAGTACATGTACGAGCAGTACTTC. Translating gives CASSLAGQYMYEQYF.

The chain joins TRBV28 to TRBJ2-7; 7 positions match TRBD1. The CDR3 has 15 residues. J was trimmed by 0 bases and V by 5 bases; bases with no gene match: 7. The V gene's germline CDR1 is MDHEN and CDR2 SYDVKM. DNA of the CDR3: TGTGCCAGCAGTCCCCGAGGGACAGTCTCCTACGAGCAGTACTTC. Its translation: CASSPRGTVSYEQYF. Full variable domain (outside the CDR3, taken from reference TRBV28 and TRBJ2-7): DVKVTQSSRYLVKRTGEKVFLECVQDMDHENMFWYRQDPGLGLRLIYFSYDVKMKEKGDIPEGYSVSREKKERFSLILESASTNQTSMYLCASSPRGTVSYEQYFGPGTRLTVT.

The rearrangement links TRBV28 to TRBJ1-1; D remains ambiguous. The CDR3 runs to 14 residues. Per germline, CDR1 MDHEN and CDR2 SYDVKM. Trimming removed 2 bases at V and 10 bases at J, with 17 bases between. CDR3 DNA sequence: TGTGCCAGCAGTTTACTTAGCCAATCAATGGCAGCTTTCTTT. Protein sequence: CASSLLSQSMAAFF.

The chain recombines TRBV11-3 with TRBJ2-2; TRBD1 matches at 8 bases. Germline CDR1 and CDR2: SGHNT and YENEEA. The trim removed 2 bases at V and 6 bases at J, leaving 2 bases unmatched. This CDR3 has 14 amino acids. CDR3 sequence reads: CASSLQGASGELFF. The CDR3 coding sequence is TGTGCCAGCAGCTTACAGGGGGCATCCGGGGAGCTGTTTTTT.

This clone was counted once. CDR3 amino acids: CASSGLSGRGAEQFF. CDR3 nucleotide sequence: TGTGCCAGCAGCGGCCTGAGCGGGAGAGGGGCTGAGCAGTTCTTC. The rearrangement joins TRBV13 to TRBJ2-1; 8 positions agree with TRBD2. V was clipped by 5 bases and J by 9 bases; unmatched bases: 12. Germline loops: CDR1 PRHDT, CDR2 FYEKMQ (reference sequence). CDR3 length: 15 residues.

The chain joins TRBV28 to TRBJ1-2; 7 bases fit TRBD1. CDR3 length: 18 residues. V was clipped by 2 bases and J by 2 bases; unmatched bases: 14. Per the germline V gene, CDR1 is MDHEN and CDR2 is SYDVKM. The CDR3 nucleotides read TGTGCCAGCAGTTTAGGCCCGAGACAGGGCCTAATAAACTATGGCTACACCTTC. Translation gives CASSLGPRQGLINYGYTF.

V usage is TRBV6-5 and J usage is TRBJ1-2; TRBD1 agrees at 7 bases. Germline trimming cut 2 bases from V and 4 bases from J; bases unmatched to any gene: 10. This CDR3 has 16 residues. Germline assignment: CDR1 MNHEY and CDR2 SVGAGI. CDR3 sequence: CASSYDLEGAGYGYTF. The CDR3 DNA is TGTGCCAGCAGTTACGATTTGGAGGGGGCGGGCTATGGCTACACCTTC.

This sequence joins TRBV7-8 and TRBJ1-3, with 7 nucleotides matching TRBD1. V trimming: 2 bases; J trimming: 0 bases; junction bases outside the gene matches: 10. Per the germline V gene, CDR1 is SGHVS and CDR2 is FQNEAQ. The CDR3 sequence is 18 residues long. The CDR3 DNA is TGTGCCAGCAGCTTACAGGGGGATTCCCTTTACTCTGGAAACACCATATATTTT. Residues: CASSLQGDSLYSGNTIYF.

The chain is built from TRBV5-1 and TRBJ2-5, with 7 bases matching TRBD1. The DNA end lines up better with TRBJ2-7; the J call may be wrong. Germline V gene data show CDR1 as SGHRS and CDR2 as YFSETQ. This CDR3 region has 12 residues. CDR3 residues: CASSWDSHEQYF. CDR3 coding DNA: TGCGCCAGCAGCTGGGACAGCCACGAGCAGTACTTC.

This clone was found a few times. The chain recombines TRBV5-1 with TRBJ2-6; D gene ambiguous. Trimming shortened V by 5 bases and J by 2 bases, and 14 bases separated the two germline ends. The CDR3 covers 16 residues. Germline loops: CDR1 SGHRS, CDR2 YFSETQ. The CDR3 DNA reads as TGCGCCAGCAGGTTTTACTCGGGTACTGGGGCCAACGTCCTGACTTTC. Translating it yields CASRFYSGTGANVLTF.

The rearrangement links TRBV28 to TRBJ2-1; 14 positions match TRBD2. V dropped 4 bases and J dropped 7; count of bases not matched to a gene: 0. Germline V gene lookup returns CDR1 MDHEN and CDR2 SYDVKM. This CDR3 has 14 residues. The CDR3 nucleotides read TGTGCCAGCAGTTGGACTAGCGGGAGGAATGAGCAGTTCTTC. As protein: CASSWTSGRNEQFF.

The table lists this clone with a few counts. This chain links TRBV30 with TRBJ1-1, with D possibly TRBD1 on 5 matching bases. The CDR3 sequence is 14 residues long. Germline CDR1 is GTSNPN and CDR2 is SVGIG (reference sequence). Trimming removed 2 bases at V and 6 bases at J, with 16 bases between. CDR3 in DNA: TGTGCCTGGAGTTCGGGGGGGAAGAGGGCTGAAGCTTTCTTT. Protein sequence: CAWSSGGKRAEAFF.

The chain employs TRBV7-2 and TRBJ2-6; D is perhaps TRBD1 (5 bases). Germline CDR1 and CDR2: SGHTA and FQGNSA. This CDR3 is built from 17 residues. Trimming removed 1 base from V and 4 bases from J, with 14 bases in between. CDR3 sequence (DNA): TGTGCCAGCAGCTTAGGGGCGTCAGGGCACGGGGCCAACGTCCTGACTTTC. Its translation is CASSLGASGHGANVLTF. The full variable domain, with the rest looked up from reference TRBV7-2 and TRBJ2-6, is GAGVSQSPSNKVTEKGKDVELRCDPISGHTALYWYRQSLGQGLEFLIYFQGNSAPDKSGLPSDRFSAERTGGSVSTLTIQRTQQEDSAVYLCASSLGASGHGANVLTFGAGSRLTVL.

V and J are TRBV5-1 and TRBJ2-3; 7 nucleotides line up with TRBD2. From germline, CDR1 is SGHRS and CDR2 YFSETQ. V trimming: 2 bases; J trimming: 0 bases; junction bases outside the gene matches: 6. The CDR3 is made up of 16 amino acids. Here the CDR3 DNA reads TGCGCCAGCAGCTTCCGCGGGAGCCTAAGCACAGATACGCAGTATTTT. Its protein is CASSFRGSLSTDTQYF.

The chain uses TRBV4-1 and TRBJ2-7; a weak D match, TRBD2 (6 bases). This CDR3 is built from 16 residues. V was shortened by 4 bases and J by 0 bases, with 16 bases between the two germline ends. The germline CDR1 and CDR2 sequences are MGHRA and YSYEKL. The CDR3, as DNA: TGCGCCAGCAGCCTCCTGTGGGGGGTAAGCTCCTACGAGCAGTACTTC. Translating it yields CASSLLWGVSSYEQYF.